This T cell receptor beta chain emerged from a study of a mutant IDH1 vaccine in newly diagnosed glioma. Study-wide context: Vaccines were begun 4-6 weeks after radiotherapy alone, or with temozolomide cycles.

Time point defined: week 35, safety follow-up. Every vaccine dose comprised 300 ug of mutant IDH1 20-mer peptide plus topical imiquimod. Germline values: CDR1 SGHAT, CDR2 FQNNGV. J lost 4 bases, V lost 1 base, and 3 bases had no gene match. This CDR3 is built from 14 residues. Method: immunoSEQ multiplex PCR; TCRdb's copy keeps in-frame clones and lacks some. The sample lists 69,000 or so clones; around 84% were seen once. On this clone: Antigen: not known.

This sample comprised PBMCs, obtained from a glioma patient whose treatment included an IDH1 peptide vaccine. The genes are TRBV11-2 and TRBJ2-7; 8 bases align to TRBD2. This TCR was sampled from a man aged 25-45 years with glioma. As DNA, the CDR3 is TGTGCCAGCAGCTTAGTCGGGGGGGTATACGAGCAGTACTTC. Protein sequence: CASSLVGGVYEQYF.